What follows describes a single T cell receptor beta chain. Its target is unknown. This entry belongs to a study of a mutant IDH1 vaccine in newly diagnosed glioma. The wider study: Onset of vaccination occurred 4-6 weeks following radiotherapy alone, or with temozolomide cycles. Earlier care involved radiotherapy, temozolomide, or both, and the majority received both.

The CDR3 spans 15 residues. V lost 4 bases and J lost 5; bases outside the gene matches: 6. Germline-derived CDR1 and CDR2 are SGHRS and YFSETQ. The time point: week 11, during vaccination. A 20-mer mutant IDH1 peptide at 300 ug was injected subcutaneously with topical imiquimod. Donors had new WHO grade 3 or 4 IDH1-mutant, ATRX-lost astrocytomas. Profiling relied on immunoSEQ multiplex PCR, and the TCRdb table lists in-frame clones only, not all of them. This sample yields 35,000 to 40,000 clones, of which 84% are seen a single time; 2.2% belongs to the top ten. J is TRBJ2-1 and V is TRBV5-1; 10 nucleotides align to TRBD2. The receptor comes from a man in his forties with glioma. The material was PBMCs, obtained from a glioma patient whose treatment included an IDH1 peptide vaccine. Here the CDR3 DNA reads TGCGCCAGCAGCGGGGGACTAGCGATAGACAATGAGCAGTTCTTC. Its protein is CASSGGLAIDNEQFF.